These 27 T cell receptor beta chains share one sample of origin, sequenced in a study of technical replicates of blood from a few donors (dated 2017 in TCRdb). Preparation of the library involved the immunoSEQ multiplex PCR assay. TCRdb took over this immuneACCESS table, retaining in-frame rearrangements with V and J assigned. Such tables are incomplete; in checked studies, under half of the missing clones stem from an unresolved V gene, and the remainder is unexplained. This sample comprises around 80,000 clones, nearly 98% of them detected only once. The ten top clones hold approximately 0.14% of the sample. The source material was T cells isolated from PBMCs. These receptors all come from a human donor in good health.

The chain has TRBV4-1 and TRBJ1-2, with no clear D. V lost 1 base, J lost 0 bases, and 9 bases lay in between. This CDR3 has 15 residues. The germline CDR1 and CDR2 sequences are MGHRA and YSYEKL. The CDR3 DNA is TGCGCCAGCAGCCAAGTTGGGCCCACTAACTATGGCTACACCTTC. It specifies CASSQVGPTNYGYTF.

The chain uses TRBV6-5 and TRBJ2-5; D may be TRBD2 (6 bases). The CDR3 has 15 residues. CDR1 and CDR2 (germline): MNHEY, SVGAGI. V dropped 5 bases and J dropped 1 base, with 14 bases sitting between them. CDR3 coding DNA: TGTGCCAGCAGTATTGGGAGCGGGTCCCAAGAGACCCAGTACTTC. Encoded protein: CASSIGSGSQETQYF.

The chain employs TRBV11-2 and TRBJ1-1; 10 bases fit TRBD1. V lost 2 bases, J lost 11 bases, and 8 bases stayed unmatched. CDR1 is SGHAT, CDR2 FQNNGV, per germline. The CDR3 is 14 residues long. The CDR3 nucleotides are TGTGCCAGCAGCTTACGAACCCGACAGGGGGCGGCTTTCTTT. Translation: CASSLRTRQGAAFF.

The chain is built from TRBV6-6 and TRBJ1-1; 7 nucleotides match TRBD1. Trimming took 10 bases from V and 1 from J; bases not matched to a gene: 6. The CDR3 loop spans 13 amino acids. Germline-derived CDR1 and CDR2 are MNHNY and SVGAGI (reference sequence). CDR3 sequence: CATRQGSNTEAFF. DNA of the CDR3: TGTGCCACCCGACAGGGTTCGAACACTGAAGCTTTCTTT.

This clone was picked up one time. The V call is TRBV30, the J call TRBJ1-4; 10 bases are a match to TRBD1. From germline, CDR1 is GTSNPN and CDR2 SVGIG (reference sequence). V lost 2 bases and J lost 8; bases outside the gene matches: 5. The CDR3 consists of 14 residues. The CDR3 here is CAWSLGQGKEKLFF. The DNA for the CDR3 is TGTGCCTGGAGTTTGGGACAGGGGAAAGAAAAACTGTTTTTT.

V and J are TRBV7-8 and TRBJ2-3; TRBD2 matches at 10 bases. The V gene end was trimmed by 3 bases and the J gene end by 2 bases; junction bases not matched to a gene: 5. This CDR3 has 16 residues. Germline V CDR1 and CDR2: SGHVS, FQNEAQ. This CDR3 is CASSFLAGASTDTQYF. In DNA form, the CDR3 reads TGTGCCAGCAGCTTCCTAGCGGGGGCCTCCACAGATACGCAGTATTTT.

The chain has TRBV10-1 and TRBJ2-2; no clear D gene. V was clipped by 7 bases and J by 3 bases, with 6 bases between them. This CDR3 has 12 amino acids. Germline assignment: CDR1 WNHNN and CDR2 SYGVQD (reference sequence). The CDR3 here is CASICDTGELFF. CDR3 nucleotides: TGCGCCAGCATCTGTGACACCGGGGAGCTGTTTTTT.

CDR3 in amino acids: CASKGSPYGYTF. CDR3 sequence (DNA): TGTGCCAGCAAAGGGAGTCCCTATGGCTACACCTTC. The gene calls are TRBV6-1 and TRBJ1-2; D gene unclear. Germline CDR1 MNHNS, CDR2 SASEGT. The V end was cut by 7 bases, the J end by 4 bases, with 10 bases between. The CDR3 is 12 residues long.

This chain connects TRBV5-1 to TRBJ2-7; 7 nucleotides align to TRBD1. The junction had 5 bases not matched to a gene; V was cut back by 0 bases and J by 5 bases. CDR3 length: 14 amino acids. Germline V gene lookup returns CDR1 SGHRS and CDR2 YFSETQ. CDR3 nucleotides: TGCGCCAGCAGCTTGGGACAGGGAATCAACGAGCAGTACTTC. This gives the protein CASSLGQGINEQYF.

This clone was seen only once. The gene calls are TRBV9 and TRBJ2-2; 10 bases are a match to TRBD2. V was pared by 0 bases and J by 7 bases, with 6 bases of the junction left unmatched. CDR3 length: 16 residues. Germline V gives CDR1 SGDLS, CDR2 YYNGEE. The CDR3 loop is CASSVGLAGRYGELFF. DNA for the CDR3: TGTGCCAGCAGCGTAGGACTAGCGGGTCGGTACGGGGAGCTGTTTTTT.

This chain connects TRBV6-1 to TRBJ1-4; 7 bases agree with TRBD1. This CDR3 is 14 amino acids long. CDR1 is MNHNS, CDR2 SASEGT, per germline. With 3 bases clipped from V and 7 bases from J, the junction kept 5 bases outside the gene matches. The CDR3: CASSETGTGEKLFF. CDR3 nucleotide sequence: TGTGCCAGCAGTGAGACAGGGACGGGTGAAAAACTGTTTTTT.

The gene calls are TRBV4-2 and TRBJ1-4; 7 bases fit TRBD1. This CDR3 region has 16 residues. The junction had 1 base not matched to a gene; V was cut back by 0 bases and J by 0 bases. CDR1 is LGHNA, CDR2 YNFKEQ, per germline. DNA for the CDR3: TGTGCCAGCAGCCAAGAACAGGGGCCAACTAATGAAAAACTGTTTTTT. This translates into CASSQEQGPTNEKLFF.

This clone has a single count. The rearrangement joins TRBV5-8 to TRBJ2-5; 13 bases align to TRBD2. The trim removed 5 bases at V and 5 bases at J, leaving 3 bases unmatched. This CDR3 is 14 amino acids long. From germline, CDR1 is SGHTS and CDR2 YDEGEE. This CDR3 reads CASRGLAGEETQYF. The CDR3 DNA reads as TGTGCCAGCAGAGGACTAGCGGGAGAGGAGACCCAGTACTTC.

This chain links TRBV18 with TRBJ2-7, with TRBD2 identical over 7 bases. The CDR3 is 15 amino acids. Germline CDR1 KGHSH, CDR2 LQKENI. J lost 3 bases, V lost 0 bases, and 5 bases had no gene match. As DNA, the CDR3 is TGTGCCAGCTCACCACCCCGGACTAGTGGCTACGAGCAGTACTTC. Protein product: CASSPPRTSGYEQYF.

The chain links TRBV10-1 to TRBJ2-2; perhaps TRBD2 as D (5 bases). This CDR3 comprises 14 residues. Germline V gene sequence: CDR1 WNHNN, CDR2 SYGVQD (reference sequence). V lost 0 bases and J lost 7, with 9 bases in between. CDR3 in DNA: TGCGCCAGCAGTGAGTCACAGCGGTACGGGGAGCTGTTTTTT. Protein product: CASSESQRYGELFF.

This sequence joins TRBV7-9 and TRBJ2-3; TRBD2 is a possible D gene (6 bases). The V gene's germline CDR1 is SEHNR and CDR2 FQNEAQ (reference sequence). The CDR3 extends over 19 amino acids. Trimming left V 5 bases short and J 5 bases short, with 29 bases between. DNA of the CDR3: TGTGCCAGCAGCCGCCGGCGGGGTTTATCGCGGAGGGGTATAGATACGCAGTATTTT. Its protein product is CASSRRRGLSRRGIDTQYF.

The chain links TRBV7-9 to TRBJ2-3; 9 bases are shared with TRBD2. V was pared by 3 bases and J by 6 bases, with 10 bases of the junction left unmatched. CDR3 length equals 16 residues. Germline V gene lookup returns CDR1 SEHNR and CDR2 FQNEAQ (reference sequence). The CDR3 region is CASSFVRAGGPDTQYF. Here the CDR3 DNA reads TGTGCCAGCAGCTTCGTCCGGGCGGGAGGGCCGGATACGCAGTATTTT.

This clone was counted a single time. V gene TRBV29-1 combines with J gene TRBJ2-1, with D perhaps matching TRBD2 (5 bases). Trimming took off 7 bases at V and 1 base at J, with 17 bases between the two ends. Germline lookup yields CDR1 SQVTM and CDR2 ANQGSEA. The CDR3 has 15 amino acids. CDR3 sequence reads: CSATDEGPSYNEQFF. The CDR3 DNA is TGCAGCGCGACTGATGAGGGCCCTTCCTACAATGAGCAGTTCTTC.

The chain is built from TRBV20-1 and TRBJ2-7, with D possibly being TRBD1 (5 bases). Trimming pared 6 bases from V and 3 bases from J, leaving 9 bases between. From germline, CDR1 is DFQATT and CDR2 SNEGSKA (reference sequence). The CDR3 totals 11 residues. The CDR3 loop reads CSAATVYEQYF. Here the CDR3 DNA reads TGCAGTGCCGCGACAGTCTACGAGCAGTACTTC.

V usage is TRBV6-5 and J usage is TRBJ2-7; D is possibly TRBD2 (5 bases). The CDR3 is 10 residues long. Germline V lookup: CDR1 MNHEY, CDR2 SVGAGI. The V and J ends lost 8 bases and 3 bases respectively, with 5 bases between them. The CDR3 DNA reads as TGTGCCAGCGGGAGCTACGAGCAGTACTTC. Translated: CASGSYEQYF.

The genes are TRBV11-3 and TRBJ2-3, with 8 bases lining up with TRBD2. The CDR3 length is 15 residues. With 3 bases clipped from V and 5 bases from J, the junction kept 7 bases outside the gene matches. CDR1 and CDR2 from the germline V gene are SGHNT and YENEEA. CDR3 amino acids: CASSFGNGRVDTQYF. For the CDR3, the DNA is TGTGCCAGCAGCTTCGGTAACGGGAGGGTAGATACGCAGTATTTT.

This chain links TRBV7-9 with TRBJ2-3; maybe TRBD2 (6 bases). Germline loops: CDR1 SEHNR, CDR2 FQNEAQ (reference sequence). This CDR3 comprises 15 residues. V was trimmed by 0 bases and J by 1 base, leaving 8 bases between them. CDR3 in DNA: TGTGCCAGCAGCTTAGCGGGACTTCGCACAGATACGCAGTATTTT. This gives the protein CASSLAGLRTDTQYF.

The chain couples TRBV19 to TRBJ1-1; D call uncertain. Trimming shortened V by 5 bases and J by 6 bases, and 22 bases separated the two germline ends. CDR3 length equals 16 residues. CDR1 and CDR2 (germline): LNHDA, SQIVND (reference sequence). CDR3 DNA: TGTGCCAGTAGTCTTATACTAGGTGTAAGATCCTCTGAAGCTTTCTTT. The encoded protein is CASSLILGVRSSEAFF.

V usage is TRBV6-5 and J usage is TRBJ2-7; D is perhaps TRBD2 (6 bases). Deletions cut 0 bases from V and 1 base from J, with 13 bases between. Germline V gene data show CDR1 as MNHEY and CDR2 as SVGAGI. The CDR3 is 16 amino acids. The CDR3 nucleotides are TGTGCCAGCAGTTACTCGTGGTCCGGGAGTTCCTACGAGCAGTACTTC. Its translation is CASSYSWSGSSYEQYF.

This chain links TRBV4-1 with TRBJ1-5, with 10 nucleotides matching TRBD1. The ends lost 0 bases at V and 5 bases at J; junction bases unmatched: 4. The CDR3 has 16 amino acids. Germline V lookup: CDR1 MGHRA, CDR2 YSYEKL. The CDR3 here is CASSQDSGQGHQPQHF. CDR3 bases: TGCGCCAGCAGCCAAGACTCGGGACAGGGGCATCAGCCCCAGCATTTT.

The CDR3 is CATRQEAYQETQYF. The CDR3 coding sequence is TGTGCCACCCGCCAGGAGGCCTACCAAGAGACCCAGTACTTC. The V and J genes are TRBV19 and TRBJ2-5, with a possible D match to TRBD2 (5 bases). The CDR3 has 14 residues. CDR1 is LNHDA, CDR2 SQIVND, per germline (reference sequence). V lost 10 bases, J lost 0 bases, and 15 bases lay in between.

The rearrangement uses TRBV19 and TRBJ2-7; D call uncertain. There are 16 residues in the CDR3. The germline V gene has CDR1 LNHDA and CDR2 SQIVND (reference sequence). V shed 5 bases and J shed 0 bases, with 17 bases lying between them. CDR3 protein: CASSPTTSSNSYEQYF. The CDR3 DNA follows: TGTGCCAGTAGTCCAACTACCTCGTCCAACTCCTACGAGCAGTACTTC.